Listed here is a single T cell receptor beta chain. The sample comes from a study of blood T cell repertoires in COVID-19. Looking at the study overall: Nucleic acid was either cDNA or gDNA, and it came from T cells, B-cell-depleted T cells, or PBMCs.

CDR3 length equals 14 residues. The J segment lost 4 bases and the V segment lost 7 bases, leaving 8 bases of the junction unmatched. Germline V gene data show CDR1 as ENHRY and CDR2 as SYGVKD. Data came from immunoSEQ multiplex PCR; TCRdb stores just in-frame clones and leaves some out. The table lists 400,000 to 500,000 clones, over 75% of them singletons. This sequence was found in a woman in her thirties or forties who had recovered from COVID-19. The chain combines TRBV10-3 with TRBJ1-1, with 8 positions matching TRBD1. Sequenced sample: PBMCs or T cells enriched from blood (not recorded which). The CDR3 protein is CAINSRGRATEAFF. CDR3 DNA: TGTGCCATCAATTCCAGGGGGCGGGCCACTGAAGCTTTCTTT.